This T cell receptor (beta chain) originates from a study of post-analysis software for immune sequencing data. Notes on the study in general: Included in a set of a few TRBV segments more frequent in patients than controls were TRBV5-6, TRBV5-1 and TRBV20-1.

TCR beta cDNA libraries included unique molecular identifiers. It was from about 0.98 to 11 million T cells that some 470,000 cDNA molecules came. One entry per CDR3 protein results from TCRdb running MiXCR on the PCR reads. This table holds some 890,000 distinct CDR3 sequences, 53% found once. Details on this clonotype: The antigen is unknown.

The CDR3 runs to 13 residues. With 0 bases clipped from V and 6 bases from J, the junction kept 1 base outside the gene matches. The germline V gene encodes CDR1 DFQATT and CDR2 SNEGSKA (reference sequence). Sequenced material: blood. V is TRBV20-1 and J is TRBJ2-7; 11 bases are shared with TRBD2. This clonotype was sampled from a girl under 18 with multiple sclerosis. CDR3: CSARDSGRAEQYF. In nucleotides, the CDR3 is TGCAGTGCTAGAGATAGCGGGAGGGCCGAGCAGTACTTC.